One sample yielded the 5 T cell receptor beta chains listed below, sequenced in a study of OX40 agonist ivuxolimab in advanced cancers. Clones were read by immunoSEQ multiplex PCR, and TCRdb kept only the in-frame ones, dropping some. The sample lists tens of thousands of clones; 65% to 85% were seen once. This material consisted of CD4+ or CD8+ T cells sorted from blood, taken in a trial of the OX40 agonist ivuxolimab. The receptors come from an adult with an advanced solid tumor such as melanoma, head and neck, liver or kidney cancer.

J is TRBJ1-1 and V is TRBV5-5; D not certain. CDR1 is SGHKS, CDR2 YYEKEE, per germline (reference sequence). The V and J ends lost 2 bases and 0 bases respectively, with 17 bases between them. This CDR3 is 17 amino acids long. The DNA of the CDR3 is TGTGCCAGCAGCTTAGCCAGAGCCCTCTCAATGAACACTGAAGCTTTCTTT. This codes for CASSLARALSMNTEAFF.

In this sample, this clone turned up once. The chain is built from TRBV6-1 and TRBJ2-3, with unresolved D. Germline CDR1 is MNHNS and CDR2 is SASEGT. With 6 bases removed from V and 3 bases from J, the gap between germline ends came to 13 bases. There are 14 residues in the CDR3. The CDR3 DNA reads TGTGCCAGCAGGGATGGCCTGGGGACAGATACGCAGTATTTT. It encodes CASRDGLGTDTQYF.

By its share, this clone is medium-sized (0.01 to 0.1%). This chain links TRBV7-9 with TRBJ2-7; D might be TRBD2 (6 bases). This CDR3 is built from 15 residues. Germline V gene data show CDR1 as SEHNR and CDR2 as FQNEAQ (reference sequence). V dropped 4 bases and J dropped 3 bases, with 16 bases sitting between them. This CDR3 reads CASSSTSHRFYEQYF. The DNA for the CDR3 is TGTGCCAGCAGCTCAACTAGCCACCGATTCTACGAGCAGTACTTC.

This clone turned up a few times. The rearrangement joins TRBV18 to TRBJ1-5; TRBD1 is a possible D gene (5 bases). This CDR3 spans 13 amino acids. Germline V gene lookup returns CDR1 KGHSH and CDR2 LQKENI. V was shortened by 4 bases and J by 5 bases, with 9 bases between the two germline ends. CDR3 DNA sequence: TGTGCCAGCTCACTCAGGGCAGATCAGCCCCAGCATTTT. The encoded protein is CASSLRADQPQHF.

The chain employs TRBV2 and TRBJ2-5; 8 nucleotides line up with TRBD1. In germline, CDR1 is SNHLY, CDR2 FYNNEI. Trimming cost V 6 bases and J 6 bases; bases outside gene matches: 9. This CDR3 is built from 14 residues. CDR3 nucleotide sequence: TGTGCCAGCAGCCCCGGACAGGGAAAACAGACCCAGTACTTC. It specifies CASSPGQGKQTQYF.